This TCR beta chain is drawn from a study of radiotherapy plus CTLA-4 blockade in lung cancer. The overall study: 18% of patients responded objectively, and around 32% achieved disease control. The study's findings and limits: Interferon-beta and early blood T cell clone dynamics reportedly predicted response best. Expansion of tumor-derived TCR clones was observed in blood after radiotherapy plus ipilimumab.

This table comes from immunoSEQ multiplex PCR, and its TCRdb copy is limited to in-frame clones, with some not included. The table includes about 62,000 clones, 76% detected once. Of note for this clone: Its antigen is not identified.

CTLA-4 blockade with ipilimumab, together with focal radiation, was given to patients with chemo-refractory metastatic non-small-cell lung cancer. Germline V gene data show CDR1 as WSHSY and CDR2 as SAAADI. The CDR3 spans 17 residues. The rearrangement links TRBV10-2 to TRBJ2-5; 13 positions agree with TRBD2. The better agreement between TRBJ2-7 and the DNA end casts doubt on the J call. The clonotype comes from a human donor with non-small cell lung cancer who had a complete response to radiotherapy plus ipilimumab. Sequences were derived from peripheral blood, sampled from a patient treated with radiotherapy plus ipilimumab. CDR3 in amino acids: CASSGTSGGITAYEQYF. In DNA form, the CDR3 reads TGCGCCAGCAGTGGGACTAGCGGGGGCATAACGGCCTACGAGCAGTACTTC.